Listed below are T cell receptor beta chains from one sample, sequenced in a study of vaccination effects on CD4 cells after COVID-19. These TCRs' antigens remain unknown. Assay: immunoSEQ multiplex PCR; the TCRdb copy retains only in-frame clones and omits some. There are about 19,000 clones in the sample; roughly 74% occur only once, and roughly 17% lies in the top ten. The sequences come from CD4+ T cells from PBMCs cultured with SARS-CoV-2 spike peptides, collected before COVID-19 vaccination. These receptors were collected from a human donor who had a prior SARS-CoV-2 infection. CDR3s include the opening cysteine and the closing phenylalanine or tryptophan. D genes are given only for firm matches. Clone size is not always given. Where it is, it says once, few, many or a class for expanded clones.

clone_size j_call d_call v_call cdr3_aa cdr3_nt
. TRBJ2-3 TRBD2 TRBV30 CAWTRTSGTDTQYF TGTGCCTGGACGCGGACTAGCGGCACAGATACGCAGTATTTT
. TRBJ1-4 TRBD1 TRBV24-1 CATSDGGQNNEKLFF TGTGCCACCAGTGATGGGGGACAGAATAATGAAAAACTGTTTTTT
few TRBJ2-3 . TRBV5-8 CASSGLRVTDTQYF TGTGCCAGCAGCGGGCTAAGGGTTACAGATACGCAGTATTTT
few TRBJ2-5 . TRBV9 CASSASGTQETQYF TGTGCCAGCAGCGCCTCCGGGACACAAGAGACCCAGTACTTC
. TRBJ1-5 TRBD1 TRBV19 CASSIRDRYQPQHF TGTGCCAGTAGTATAAGGGACAGATATCAGCCCCAGCATTTT
. TRBJ2-7 . TRBV7-8 CASSRRSRPEQYF TGTGCCAGCAGCCGACGGTCCCGTCCGGAGCAGTACTTC
. TRBJ2-3 TRBD1 TRBV5-5 CASSLLGTVTDTQYF TGTGCCAGCAGCTTGCTGGGGACAGTCACAGATACGCAGTATTTT
. TRBJ2-3 . TRBV5-1 CASSLVWSRTDTQYF TGCGCCAGCAGCTTGGTTTGGTCACGCACAGATACGCAGTATTTT
. TRBJ2-5 . TRBV5-1 CASRSGSLKTQYF TGCGCCAGCAGGTCCGGGAGTCTCAAGACCCAGTACTTC
. TRBJ1-1 . TRBV29-1 CSVAVAMNTEAFF TGCAGCGTCGCAGTGGCGATGAACACTGAAGCTTTCTTT
. TRBJ2-3 TRBD2 TRBV6-1 CASSDTGLAGGGRQYF TGTGCCAGCAGTGATACGGGACTAGCGGGGGGGGGCAGGCAGTATTTT
. TRBJ1-4 TRBD1 TRBV6-5 CATGQGTGEKLFF TGTGCCACCGGACAGGGTACGGGTGAAAAACTGTTTTTT
. TRBJ2-1 TRBD2 TRBV15 CATSRGLAGVSSYNEQFF TGTGCCACCAGCAGAGGACTAGCGGGAGTCAGCTCCTACAATGAGCAGTTCTTC
. TRBJ2-7 . TRBV5-6 CASSLHTGNLDSEQYF TGTGCCAGCAGCCTACATACAGGGAACCTAGATAGCGAGCAGTACTTC
. TRBJ2-1 . TRBV21-1 CASSTTGFWPKGNNEQFF TGTGCCAGCAGCACTACCGGGTTCTGGCCAAAAGGGAACAATGAGCAGTTCTTC
few TRBJ2-1 . TRBV20-1 CSASSASSSYNEQFF TGCAGTGCAAGTAGTGCTTCTAGCTCCTACAATGAGCAGTTCTTC
. TRBJ2-7 TRBD2 TRBV29-1 CSVLTSVGYEQYF TGCAGCGTTTTGACTAGCGTAGGCTACGAGCAGTACTTC
. TRBJ2-1 TRBD1 TRBV9 CASSVARDRAPSYYYNEQFF TGTGCCAGCAGCGTAGCACGGGACAGGGCCCCTTCCTACTACTACAATGAGCAGTTCTTC
few TRBJ1-3 . TRBV9 CASSARGPGNTIYF TGTGCCAGCAGCGCCAGGGGACCTGGAAACACCATATATTTT
. TRBJ1-2 . TRBV9 CASSRGQGGYDVGYTF TGTGCCAGCAGCCGGGGGCAGGGTGGGTATGACGTGGGCTACACCTTC
few TRBJ2-3 . TRBV7-2 CASSHRDRSTDTQYF TGTGCCAGCAGCCACCGGGACCGGAGCACAGATACGCAGTATTTT
. TRBJ2-4 TRBD2 TRBV6-5 CASSPRLAGEYIQYF TGTGCCAGCAGTCCCAGACTAGCGGGGGAATACATTCAGTACTTC
. TRBJ2-7 TRBD1 TRBV10-3 CAISGTGTGGTEQYF TGTGCCATCAGTGGGACCGGGACAGGGGGCACCGAGCAGTACTTC
few TRBJ2-2 . TRBV29-1 CSVAASTSVNTGELFF TGCAGCGTTGCGGCGTCCACGTCTGTGAACACCGGGGAGCTGTTTTTT
. TRBJ1-5 . TRBV6-5 CASSRPDSNQPQHF TGTGCCAGCAGTCGACCCGATAGCAATCAGCCCCAGCATTTT
. TRBJ2-7 TRBD2 TRBV6-1 CASSEVLAGGAGSYEQYF TGTGCCAGCAGTGAAGTTCTAGCGGGGGGGGCCGGGTCCTACGAGCAGTACTTC
few TRBJ1-2 . TRBV5-1 CASRMDRNYGYTF TGCGCCAGCAGAATGGACCGTAACTATGGCTACACCTTC
. TRBJ2-7 . TRBV6-5 CASSRSSHFYEQYF TGTGCCAGCAGTCGAAGCTCACATTTCTACGAGCAGTACTTC
once TRBJ2-5 . TRBV14 CASSQVPRGRIIQETQYF TGTGCCAGCAGCCAAGTTCCTCGGGGGCGTATAATACAAGAGACCCAGTACTTC
. TRBJ2-3 . TRBV5-8 CASSFRDWGDTQYF TGTGCCAGCAGCTTCCGGGACTGGGGAGATACGCAGTATTTT
. TRBJ1-6 TRBD1 TRBV2 CASSGGQYNSPLHF TGTGCCAGCAGTGGGGGACAGTATAATTCACCCCTCCACTTT
. TRBJ2-2 TRBD2 TRBV7-2 CASSFSGSTGELFF TGTGCCAGCAGCTTTAGCGGGAGTACCGGGGAGCTGTTTTTT
. TRBJ2-3 . TRBV9 CASSVATGRSDTQYF TGTGCCAGCAGCGTAGCTACGGGTAGGTCGGATACGCAGTATTTT
. TRBJ1-6 . TRBV4-2 CASSQTQGNSPLHF TGTGCCAGCAGCCAAACCCAGGGGAATTCACCCCTCCACTTT
. TRBJ1-2 . TRBV18 CASSPLVQRIGGYTF TGTGCCAGCTCACCACTTGTACAGAGAATAGGGGGCTACACCTTC
. TRBJ2-1 TRBD2 TRBV5-4 CASSRRGLVAGEQFF TGTGCCAGCAGCCGGCGGGGACTAGTAGCTGGAGAGCAGTTCTTC
few TRBJ2-7 . TRBV11-2 CASSLHNEQYF TGTGCCAGCAGCCTACATAACGAGCAGTACTTC
. TRBJ2-7 . TRBV28 CASWGLSSYEQYF TGTGCCAGCTGGGGCCTTAGCTCCTACGAGCAGTACTTC
. TRBJ2-1 . TRBV6-2/TRBV6-3 CASSRGLNNEQFF TGTGCCAGCAGCCGGGGACTTAACAATGAGCAGTTCTTC
. TRBJ2-7 . TRBV20-1 CSASIGMYEQYF TGCAGTGCTAGTATCGGGATGTACGAGCAGTACTTC
. TRBJ2-1 TRBD1 TRBV12-5 CASGPIQGHEQFF TGTGCTAGTGGTCCCATACAGGGGCATGAGCAGTTCTTC